One and the same sample provided the 16 T cell receptor beta chains below, sequenced in a study of lung T cells in sarcoidosis with Löfgren's syndrome. MiXCR was run by TCRdb on the reads, yielding one entry per CDR3 protein. The sample has 20,000 or so distinct CDR3 sequences, roughly 21% seen once; the top ten hold 4.1%. Sequencing was done on a sample of CD4+ T cells from PBMCs. These receptors all come from a human donor with sarcoidosis (Löfgren's syndrome or another form), or a control subject (not recorded which).

This rearrangement joins TRBV27 to TRBJ2-7, with 7 nucleotides matching TRBD2. J lost 3 bases, V lost 4 bases, and 9 bases had no gene match. Germline V CDR1 and CDR2: MNHEY, SMNVEV (reference sequence). The CDR3 is 15 amino acids. CDR3 protein: CASSWEGGGDYEQYF. DNA for the CDR3: TGTGCCAGCAGTTGGGAGGGAGGAGGGGACTACGAGCAGTACTTC.

By frequency in the sample, this clonotype is medium-sized (0.01 to 0.1%). The V gene is TRBV6-2 or TRBV6-3, the J gene TRBJ2-1; 7 nucleotides line up with TRBD1. Germline CDR1 MNHEY, CDR2 SVGEGT. This CDR3 contains 15 residues. Trimming removed 2 bases from V and 5 bases from J; junction bases left unmatched: 6. The CDR3 sequence is CASSYRGQSNNEQFF. CDR3 DNA sequence: TGTGCCAGCAGTTACCGGGGACAGTCTAACAATGAGCAGTTCTTC.

This clonotype was seen ten or more times. The CDR3 DNA follows: TGTGCCAGCAGTAATAACAGGGGAACTGAAGCTTTCTTT. Its protein product is CASSNNRGTEAFF. The chain carries TRBV2 and TRBJ1-1; 7 bases line up with TRBD1. The CDR3 spans 13 residues. Germline V gene sequence: CDR1 SNHLY, CDR2 FYNNEI. The V segment lost 5 bases and the J segment 5 bases; nucleotides outside the gene matches: 5.

In this sample, this clonotype turned up many times. CDR3 nucleotides: TGCAGTGTTACAACTCCGGGACAGGGGGCTGAAAAACTGTTTTTT. This codes for CSVTTPGQGAEKLFF. The chain couples TRBV20-1 to TRBJ1-4, with 12 bases matching TRBD1. The J segment lost 7 bases and the V segment lost 7 bases, leaving 10 bases of the junction unmatched. The CDR3 is made up of 15 amino acids. Germline CDR1 and CDR2: DFQATT and SNEGSKA (reference sequence).

This clonotype was seen only a few times. Since a much larger clone is just one base distant, this may be a read error. The CDR3: CSASHRDRGNYGYIF. The CDR3, as DNA: TGCAGTGCTAGCCACCGGGACAGGGGAAACTATGGCTACATCTTC. The chain uses TRBV20-1 and TRBJ1-2; TRBD1 matches at 10 bases. The V gene's germline CDR1 is DFQATT and CDR2 SNEGSKA (reference sequence). This CDR3 spans 15 amino acids.

This clonotype came up a few times. The chain has TRBV29-1 and TRBJ1-2, with 8 bases matching TRBD1. This CDR3 is built from 11 residues. V gave up 7 bases and J gave up 13 bases; unmatched junction bases: 11. Looked up from germline, CDR1 is SQVTM and CDR2 is ANQGSEA. DNA for the CDR3: TGCAGCGCCGTCGGACAGGGACGCCCCACCTTC. Translating it yields CSAVGQGRPTF.

This clonotype was detected many times. V usage is TRBV18 and J usage is TRBJ2-1; no definite D call. In germline, CDR1 is KGHSH, CDR2 LQKENI. Trimming cost V 2 bases and J 1 base, with 9 bases left between them. This CDR3 region has 15 residues. The CDR3 sequence: CASSPLAESYNEQFF. The CDR3 DNA follows: TGTGCCAGCTCACCATTGGCAGAGTCCTACAATGAGCAGTTCTTC.

Note on this clonotype: One junction end disagrees with the germline gene, perhaps due to a read error. This chain links TRBV6-2 or TRBV6-3 with TRBJ2-7; no definite D call. The CDR3 totals 12 residues. Germline-derived CDR1 and CDR2 are MNHEY and SVGEGT. CDR3: CASSSGLDEQYF. CDR3 bases: TGTGCCAGCAGCAGTGGGCTCGACGAGCAGTACTTT.

This clonotype was observed at least ten times. The chain couples TRBV29-1 to TRBJ1-1; D is unresolved. Germline loops: CDR1 SQVTM, CDR2 ANQGSEA. This CDR3 has 13 residues. V dropped 4 bases and J dropped 6 bases, with 15 bases sitting between them. CDR3 sequence reads: CSVVGGVGPEAFF. CDR3 sequence (DNA): TGCAGCGTTGTCGGAGGCGTCGGGCCTGAAGCTTTCTTT.

This clonotype was detected many times. The rearrangement joins TRBV11-3 to TRBJ2-2; tentatively, D is TRBD1 or TRBD2 (5 bases each). The V gene lost 5 bases and the J gene lost 3 bases, with 10 bases spanning the gap. Germline V gives CDR1 SGHNT, CDR2 YENEEA. This CDR3 spans 14 amino acids. The CDR3 DNA reads TGTGCCAGCAGCCCAGGGACCTACACCGGGGAGCTGTTTTTT. It is translated as CASSPGTYTGELFF.

Points on this clonotype: With a much larger clone just one base away, this may be a read error. V gene TRBV5-1 combines with J gene TRBJ2-5, with 10 positions matching TRBD1. Germline CDR1 and CDR2: SGHRS and YFSETQ. The V segment lost 4 bases and the J segment 3 bases; nucleotides outside the gene matches: 6. This CDR3 comprises 15 residues. Here the CDR3 DNA reads TGCGCCAGCAGCGCGGGGACAGGGGCAGAAGAGACCCAGTACTTC. Protein: CASSAGTGAEETQYF.

This clonotype is judged medium-sized. The chain links TRBV6-1 to TRBJ2-7; D not certain. The V end lost 0 bases, the J end lost 0 bases, and 21 bases lay between the germline ends. This CDR3 region has 19 residues. Germline V gene data show CDR1 as MNHNS and CDR2 as SASEGT. The CDR3 region is CASSEALSRARRGSYEQYF. The CDR3 DNA is TGTGCCAGCAGTGAAGCTCTAAGTCGGGCACGCCGTGGCTCCTACGAGCAGTACTTC.

Many counts were recorded for this clonotype. The chain employs TRBV19 and TRBJ2-1; a weak D match, TRBD1 (6 bases). Trimming stripped 4 bases from V and 8 bases from J, with 12 bases between. CDR3 length: 13 amino acids. The germline V gene has CDR1 LNHDA and CDR2 SQIVND (reference sequence). CDR3 in DNA: TGTGCCAGTAGTACATTAGCAGGGGATGAGCAGTTCTTC. It yields the protein CASSTLAGDEQFF. Supplemented by reference TRBV19 and TRBJ2-1, the full variable domain reads DGGITQSPKYLFRKEGQNVTLSCEQNLNHDAMYWYRQDPGQGLRLIYYSQIVNDFQKGDIAEGYSVSREKKESFPLTVTSAQKNPTAFYLCASSTLAGDEQFFGPGTRLTVL.

This clonotype has just a few counts. This may arise from a read error, as a much more abundant clone is one base away. The chain couples TRBV19 to TRBJ2-5; no clear D. Looked up from germline, CDR1 is LNHDA and CDR2 is SQIVND (reference sequence). This CDR3 has 13 amino acids. CDR3 protein: CASSQDRQETQCF. As DNA, the CDR3 is TGTGCCAGTAGTCAAGATAGGCAAGAGACCCAGTGCTTC.

This clonotype was seen more than once but under ten times. CDR3 in amino acids: CSGQSGTRTHEQFF. The CDR3 DNA follows: TGCAGCGGCCAATCCGGGACTAGAACGCATGAGCAGTTCTTC. The chain uses TRBV29-1 and TRBJ2-1; 8 bases are a match to TRBD2. V trimming: 7 bases; J trimming: 8 bases; junction bases outside the gene matches: 13. Germline CDR1 and CDR2: SQVTM and ANQGSEA. This CDR3 is 14 amino acids long.

There are many counts of this clonotype. The V call is TRBV19, the J call TRBJ2-1; 13 bases are shared with TRBD2. The CDR3 loop spans 15 amino acids. Germline loops: CDR1 LNHDA, CDR2 SQIVND (reference sequence). V trimming: 2 bases; J trimming: 8 bases; junction bases outside the gene matches: 3. The CDR3 reads CASSITSGGGYEQFF. The DNA of the CDR3 is TGTGCCAGTAGTATAACTAGCGGGGGGGGCTATGAGCAGTTCTTC.